This entry concerns a single T cell receptor beta chain. This sample is part of a study of long-term antiretroviral therapy in people with HIV. The CDR3 totals 16 residues. V lost 0 bases, J lost 0 bases, and 13 bases lay in between. Germline V gene lookup returns CDR1 SGHRS and CDR2 YFSETQ. This was the immunoSEQ v3.0 assay at survey level. Sequencing aimed to cover about 40,000-55,000 T-cell genomes per sample. Clones were sequenced by immunoSEQ multiplex PCR, and TCRdb holds only the in-frame ones, with some missing. The data contain 45,000 to 50,000 clones, about 80% of them singletons. United States facilities provided treatment to all participants with HIV.

This TCR derives from a woman aged 18-35 years with HIV. The chain links TRBV5-1 to TRBJ2-7, with D possibly TRBD2 on 5 matching bases. Sequences were derived from unsorted PBMCs, sampled 0.8 years after starting antiretroviral therapy. The CDR3 DNA sequence: TGCGCCAGCAGCTTGGCGGATGCGGGCTCCTCCTACGAGCAGTACTTC. Residues: CASSLADAGSSYEQYF. Combining the CDR3 with reference TRBV5-1 and TRBJ2-7 gives the whole variable domain KAGVTQTPRYLIKTRGQQVTLSCSPISGHRSVSWYQQTPGQGLQFLFEYFSETQRNKGNFPGRFSGRQFSNSRSEMNVSTLELGDSALYLCASSLADAGSSYEQYFGPGTRLTVT.